These T cell receptor beta chains were read from a single sample in a study of cytomegalovirus exposure and HLA in healthy donors. Generated by immunoSEQ multiplex PCR, the TCRdb table keeps only in-frame clones and is missing some. The sample records roughly 49,000 clones, about four fifths being singletons. Specimen: PBMCs. All receptors come from a boy younger than 18 in good health and CMV-seropositive. Both conserved end residues are part of each CDR3. D genes are given only for firm matches. Some rows have no size entry. The others give once, few or many, or a class for an expanded clone.

clone size	CDR3 length	V gene	J gene	D gene	CDR3 protein	CDR3 DNA
few	14	TRBV15	TRBJ2-7	.	CATSRDVRTYEQYF	TGTGCCACCAGCAGAGATGTCCGTACCTACGAGCAGTACTTC
.	13	TRBV7-8	TRBJ2-5	.	CASSLDRRETQYF	TGTGCCAGCAGCCTGGACAGAAGAGAGACCCAGTACTTC
few	13	TRBV19	TRBJ2-7	.	CASKGSDSYEQYF	TGTGCCAGTAAAGGTTCGGACAGCTACGAGCAGTACTTC
.	15	TRBV5-4	TRBJ2-3	TRBD2	CASSSPGGPPDTQYF	TGTGCCAGCAGCTCGCCGGGGGGGCCGCCAGATACGCAGTATTTT
few	15	TRBV2	TRBJ1-1	.	CASTRVGRGNTEAFF	TGTGCCAGCACCCGAGTTGGACGGGGGAACACTGAAGCTTTCTTT
.	16	TRBV7-9	TRBJ2-3	TRBD1	CASSPRQGAGTDTQYF	TGTGCCAGCAGCCCAAGACAGGGGGCCGGCACAGATACGCAGTATTTT
.	16	TRBV5-1	TRBJ2-1	TRBD1	CASRPGTGTVYNEQFF	TGCGCCAGCAGGCCGGGGACCGGGACAGTCTACAATGAGCAGTTCTTC
.	18	TRBV7-2	TRBJ1-6	.	CASSYAPMGGIGNSPLHF	TGTGCCAGCAGCTATGCTCCCATGGGGGGTATAGGTAATTCACCCCTCCACTTT
.	16	TRBV4-1	TRBJ2-4	.	CASSQVTGSAKNIQYF	TGCGCCAGCAGCCAAGTAACAGGGTCGGCCAAAAACATTCAGTACTTC
.	17	TRBV10-2	TRBJ2-7	TRBD2	CASSEPLGGGRNDEQYF	TGCGCCAGCAGTGAGCCGCTCGGGGGGGGCCGGAACGACGAGCAGTACTTC
.	16	TRBV7-3	TRBJ1-1	TRBD1	CASSPGQGLGSTEAFF	TGTGCCAGCAGCCCGGGACAGGGGTTAGGTAGCACTGAAGCTTTCTTT
.	15	TRBV5-4	TRBJ2-1	.	CASSRRFEGLNEQFF	TGTGCCAGCAGCCGCCGCTTCGAGGGCCTCAATGAGCAGTTCTTC
.	15	TRBV4-1	TRBJ1-4	.	CASSHPGSEGEKLFF	TGCGCCAGCAGCCACCCCGGGTCAGAGGGCGAAAAACTGTTTTTT
.	14	TRBV18	TRBJ1-1	.	CASSPYTGNTEAFF	TGTGCCAGCTCACCTTACACGGGAAACACTGAAGCTTTCTTT
.	16	TRBV9	TRBJ1-3	.	CASSPFPSISGNTIYF	TGTGCCAGCAGCCCTTTTCCATCTATCTCTGGAAACACCATATATTTT
few	17	TRBV25-1	TRBJ2-3	.	CASSEGQTSTVTDTQYF	TGTGCCAGCAGTGAGGGACAGACTAGTACCGTGACAGATACGCAGTATTTT
few	13	TRBV7-9	TRBJ2-5	.	CASGLILGETQYF	TGTGCCAGCGGACTCATCCTGGGGGAGACCCAGTACTTC
.	13	TRBV29-1	TRBJ1-1	TRBD1	CSVGQGQNTEAFF	TGCAGCGTGGGACAGGGACAGAACACTGAAGCTTTCTTT
.	15	TRBV5-1	TRBJ1-1	.	CASSSKGMESTEAFF	TGCGCCAGCAGCTCAAAGGGGATGGAGAGCACTGAAGCTTTCTTT
.	13	TRBV2	TRBJ2-7	TRBD1	CASRRDRGHEQYF	TGTGCCAGCAGGAGGGACAGGGGCCACGAGCAGTACTTC
.	15	TRBV5-1	TRBJ2-7	TRBD1	CASSHERQGSDEQYF	TGCGCCAGCAGCCACGAAAGACAGGGCAGCGACGAGCAGTACTTC
.	19	TRBV4-2	TRBJ2-1	TRBD2	CASSQADLAGGSGYNEQFF	TGTGCCAGCAGCCAAGCGGATCTAGCGGGGGGATCGGGATACAATGAGCAGTTCTTC
.	15	TRBV6-5	TRBJ1-5	.	CASRRQAHSNQPQHF	TGTGCCAGCAGACGACAGGCACATAGCAATCAGCCCCAGCATTTT
.	15	TRBV9	TRBJ2-3	.	CASSVLGSVTDTQYF	TGTGCCAGCAGCGTATTGGGTAGCGTGACAGATACGCAGTATTTT
.	14	TRBV19	TRBJ1-2	.	CASSIGTDLYGYTF	TGTGCCAGTAGTATCGGCACAGATCTCTATGGCTACACCTTC
.	16	TRBV5-1	TRBJ1-6	TRBD1	CASSLGGTGIDSPLHF	TGCGCCAGCAGCTTGGGGGGGACAGGGATCGATTCACCCCTCCACTTT
.	16	TRBV5-4	TRBJ1-2	.	CASSFYLTAESDGYTF	TGTGCCAGCAGCTTTTACCTTACTGCGGAATCGGATGGCTACACCTTC
.	15	TRBV11-2	TRBJ2-7	.	CASATPRGKGSEQYF	TGTGCCAGCGCTACTCCGAGAGGGAAGGGATCCGAGCAGTACTTC
few	17	TRBV4-1	TRBJ2-1	TRBD2	CASSPRTSGESYNEQFF	TGCGCCAGCAGCCCCCGGACTAGCGGGGAGAGCTACAATGAGCAGTTCTTC
few	17	TRBV7-2	TRBJ2-5	.	CASSLQAYHPSLETQYF	TGTGCCAGCAGCTTACAGGCTTACCACCCCTCTTTAGAGACCCAGTACTTC
.	12	TRBV6-6	TRBJ2-5	.	CASSYFGETQYF	TGTGCCAGCAGTTACTTCGGGGAGACCCAGTACTTC
.	18	TRBV5-1	TRBJ1-1	TRBD1	CASSLKKGFGGTGAPAFF	TGCGCCAGCAGCTTGAAGAAGGGATTCGGGGGGACAGGGGCCCCGGCTTTCTTT
once	12	TRBV29-1	TRBJ2-1	.	CSGTNSYNEQFF	TGCAGCGGGACAAACTCCTACAATGAGCAGTTCTTC
.	13	TRBV7-6	TRBJ2-3	.	CASSWGGTDTQYF	TGTGCCAGCAGCTGGGGGGGCACAGATACGCAGTATTTT
.	14	TRBV11-3	TRBJ2-1	TRBD1	CASSFGQGSNEQFF	TGTGCCAGCAGCTTCGGACAGGGGTCGAATGAGCAGTTCTTC
.	14	TRBV11-3	TRBJ1-6	TRBD1	CASSFDRGSSPLHF	TGTGCCAGCAGCTTTGACAGGGGAAGTTCACCCCTCCACTTT
once	14	TRBV5-4	TRBJ1-2	.	CASSPAARGAGYTF	TGTGCCAGCAGCCCGGCGGCGCGGGGGGCCGGCTACACCTTC
.	13	TRBV5-8	TRBJ1-2	.	CASSLAAVYGYTF	TGTGCCAGCAGCTTGGCCGCGGTCTATGGCTACACCTTC
.	13	TRBV29-1	TRBJ1-1	TRBD1	CSVSGQVNTEAFF	TGCAGCGTATCGGGACAGGTAAACACTGAAGCTTTCTTT
.	15	TRBV9	TRBJ2-1	TRBD2	CASSVSGGFHNEQFF	TGTGCCAGCAGCGTCAGCGGGGGTTTTCACAATGAGCAGTTCTTC
.	17	TRBV7-9	TRBJ2-3	TRBD2	CASSSILTSGDTDTQYF	TGTGCCAGCAGCTCGATCTTGACTAGCGGGGACACAGATACGCAGTATTTT
.	13	TRBV6-6	TRBJ1-4	.	CASSYVRGKELFF	TGTGCCAGCAGTTACGTGAGGGGGAAAGAGCTGTTTTTT
.	13	TRBV27	TRBJ1-2	.	CASSPSAREGYTF	TGTGCCAGCAGTCCTTCTGCCCGGGAGGGCTACACCTTC
few	15	TRBV7-8	TRBJ2-1	.	CASSRPGDSYNEQFF	TGTGCCAGCAGCCGCCCGGGGGACTCCTACAATGAGCAGTTCTTC
.	15	TRBV5-4	TRBJ2-3	.	CASSLSRGATDTQYF	TGTGCCAGCAGCTTGAGCCGGGGGGCCACAGATACGCAGTATTTT
.	15	TRBV5-4	TRBJ2-2	.	CASSLNDRLTGELFF	TGTGCCAGCAGCCTAAACGACAGATTAACCGGGGAGCTGTTTTTT
.	13	TRBV7-8	TRBJ2-7	.	CASSLPPSYEQYF	TGTGCCAGCAGCTTACCCCCGTCCTACGAGCAGTACTTC
.	15	TRBV19	TRBJ2-7	.	CASSARDTFSHEQYF	TGTGCCAGTAGTGCCCGGGACACCTTTTCCCACGAGCAGTACTTC
.	15	TRBV6-1	TRBJ1-1	.	CASSDSAYSDTEAFF	TGTGCCAGCAGTGACTCCGCGTATTCGGACACTGAAGCTTTCTTT
.	17	TRBV4-1	TRBJ1-2	.	CASSLTPFRAFNYGYTF	TGCGCCAGCAGCCTGACGCCCTTCAGGGCTTTTAACTATGGCTACACCTTC
.	13	TRBV6-5	TRBJ1-6	TRBD1	CASREGARSPLHF	TGTGCCAGCAGGGAGGGGGCGAGGTCACCCCTCCACTTT